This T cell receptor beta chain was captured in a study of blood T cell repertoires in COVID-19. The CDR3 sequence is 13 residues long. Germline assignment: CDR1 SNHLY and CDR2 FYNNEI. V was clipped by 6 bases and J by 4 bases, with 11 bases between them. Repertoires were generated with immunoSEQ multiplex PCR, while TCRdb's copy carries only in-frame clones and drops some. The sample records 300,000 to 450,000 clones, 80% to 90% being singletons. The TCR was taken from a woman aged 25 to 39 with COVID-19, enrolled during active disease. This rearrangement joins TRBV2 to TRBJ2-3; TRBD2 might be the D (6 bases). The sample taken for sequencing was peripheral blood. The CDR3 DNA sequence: TGTGCCAGCAGGAGGGAGGTTTCAGATACGCAGTATTTT. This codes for CASRREVSDTQYF.